This T cell receptor (beta chain) was recovered during a study of control samples from healthy donors and cancer patients. This clone was recorded once. Germline assignment: CDR1 WSHSY and CDR2 SAAADI. This CDR3 spans 14 amino acids. Losses at the gene ends were 7 bases for V and 0 bases for J; bases not matched to a gene: 4. TCRdb keeps only in-frame clones here, not all; method: immunoSEQ multiplex PCR. The sample holds about 120,000 clones; approximately 88% are singletons and the top ten take about 3.2%. This rearrangement joins TRBV10-2 to TRBJ1-1, with 8 bases identical to TRBD1. This TCR was recovered from a man in his forties in good health. Material: blood. This CDR3 is CASIWTGLNTEAFF. The CDR3 coding sequence is TGCGCCAGCATCTGGACAGGGCTGAACACTGAAGCTTTCTTT.